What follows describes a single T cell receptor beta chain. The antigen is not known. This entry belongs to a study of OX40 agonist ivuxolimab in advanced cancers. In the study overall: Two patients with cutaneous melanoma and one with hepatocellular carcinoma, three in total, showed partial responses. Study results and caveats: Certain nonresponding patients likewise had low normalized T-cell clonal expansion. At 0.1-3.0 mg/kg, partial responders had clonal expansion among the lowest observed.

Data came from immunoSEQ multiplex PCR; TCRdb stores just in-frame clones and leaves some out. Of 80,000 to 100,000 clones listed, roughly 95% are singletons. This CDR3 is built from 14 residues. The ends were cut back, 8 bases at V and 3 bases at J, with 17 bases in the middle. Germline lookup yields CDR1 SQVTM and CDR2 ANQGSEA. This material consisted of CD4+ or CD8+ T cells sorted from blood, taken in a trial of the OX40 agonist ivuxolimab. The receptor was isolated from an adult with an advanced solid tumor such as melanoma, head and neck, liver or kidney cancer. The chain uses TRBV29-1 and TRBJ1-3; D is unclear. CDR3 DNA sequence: TGCAGCACCGATGGGCACAAAGGTGGAAACACCATATATTTT. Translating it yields CSTDGHKGGNTIYF. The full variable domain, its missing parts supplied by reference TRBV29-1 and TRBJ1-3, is SAVISQKPSRDICQRGTSLTIQCQVDSQVTMMFWYRQQPGQSLTLIATANQGSEATYESGFVIDKFPISRPNLTFSTLTVSNMSPEDSSIYLCSTDGHKGGNTIYFGEGSWLTVV.